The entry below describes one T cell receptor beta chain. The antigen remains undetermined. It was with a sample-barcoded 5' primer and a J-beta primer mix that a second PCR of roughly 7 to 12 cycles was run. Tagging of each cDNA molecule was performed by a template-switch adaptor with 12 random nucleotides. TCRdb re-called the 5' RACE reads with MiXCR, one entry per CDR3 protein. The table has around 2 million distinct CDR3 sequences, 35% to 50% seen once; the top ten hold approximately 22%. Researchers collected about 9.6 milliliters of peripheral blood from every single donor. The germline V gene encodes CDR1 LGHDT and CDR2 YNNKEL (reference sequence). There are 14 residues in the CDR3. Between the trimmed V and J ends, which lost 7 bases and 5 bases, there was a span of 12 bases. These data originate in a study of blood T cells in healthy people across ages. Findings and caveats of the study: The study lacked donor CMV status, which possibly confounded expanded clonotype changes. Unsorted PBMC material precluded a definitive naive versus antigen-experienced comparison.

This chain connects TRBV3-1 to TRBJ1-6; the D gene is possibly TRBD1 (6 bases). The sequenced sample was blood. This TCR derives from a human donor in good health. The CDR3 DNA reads TGTGCCAGCACCCCTGGACAGCATAATTCACCCCTCCACTTT. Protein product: CASTPGQHNSPLHF.